This T cell receptor (beta chain) was observed in a study of blood T cell repertoires in COVID-19. Study details: The analysed material was cDNA or gDNA that came from T cells, B-cell-depleted T cells, or PBMCs.

Per the original data handling: Reference gene primers were amplified, and this amplification served to estimate nucleated cell counts. The repertoire was sequenced with immunoSEQ multiplex PCR; TCRdb's copy has only in-frame clones and lacks some. Clonal size and the V and J genes are those of that table, whereas D and trimming came from the DNA. The sample has about 230,000 clones; roughly four fifths are singletons. This receptor was obtained from a woman aged 50 to 60 with acute or convalescent COVID-19. Sequenced: peripheral blood.

The CDR3 DNA is TGCGCCAGCTCAAATCCCGGACAGATTCAAGATACGCAGTATTTT. Translated: CASSNPGQIQDTQYF. The chain is built from TRBV10-2 and TRBJ2-3, with D maybe TRBD1 (6 bases). CDR1 WSHSY and CDR2 SAAADI come from the germline V gene. The CDR3 is 15 amino acids. V was shortened by 8 bases and J by 5 bases, with 20 bases between the two germline ends.